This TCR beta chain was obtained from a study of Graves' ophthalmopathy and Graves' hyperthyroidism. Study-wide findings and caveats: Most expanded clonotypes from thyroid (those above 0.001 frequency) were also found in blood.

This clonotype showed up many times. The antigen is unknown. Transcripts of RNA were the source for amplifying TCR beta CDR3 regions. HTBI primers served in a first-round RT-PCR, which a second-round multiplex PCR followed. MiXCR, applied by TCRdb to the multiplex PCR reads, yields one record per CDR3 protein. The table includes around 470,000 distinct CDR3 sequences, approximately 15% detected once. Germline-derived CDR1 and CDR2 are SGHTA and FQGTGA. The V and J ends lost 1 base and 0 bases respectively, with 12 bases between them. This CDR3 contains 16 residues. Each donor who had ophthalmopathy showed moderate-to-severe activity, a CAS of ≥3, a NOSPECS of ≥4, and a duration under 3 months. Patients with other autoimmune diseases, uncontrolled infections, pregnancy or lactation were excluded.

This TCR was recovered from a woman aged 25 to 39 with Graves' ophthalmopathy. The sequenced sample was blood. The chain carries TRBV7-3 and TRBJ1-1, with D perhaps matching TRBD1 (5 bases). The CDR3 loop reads CASSLSPGTMNTEAFF. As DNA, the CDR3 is TGTGCCAGCAGCTTAAGTCCAGGGACGATGAACACTGAAGCTTTCTTT.